This T cell receptor beta chain was captured in a study of blood T cell repertoires in COVID-19. On the study more broadly: T cells, B-cell-depleted T cells, or PBMCs supplied cDNA or gDNA.

After removal of 5 bases from V and 5 bases from J, the junction contained 3 bases not matched to a gene. The CDR3 loop spans 13 amino acids. Looked up from germline, CDR1 is SSHAT and CDR2 is FNYEAQ (reference sequence). In the source study's methods: By means of reference gene primer amplification, nucleated cell counts were estimated. The repertoire was sequenced with immunoSEQ multiplex PCR; TCRdb's copy has only in-frame clones and lacks some. The V and J calls and the clone size are those of that table, but D and trimming were determined from the DNA. The repertoire holds under 150,000 clones, with roughly 79% as singletons.

The origin of this receptor is a human donor with acute or convalescent COVID-19. The donor label of this sample is uncertain. Sequenced input: peripheral blood. The rearrangement joins TRBV7-7 to TRBJ2-5; 9 bases align to TRBD1. For the CDR3, the DNA is TGTGCCAGCAGCCCTGGACAGGGGGAGACCCAGTACTTC. It specifies CASSPGQGETQYF.